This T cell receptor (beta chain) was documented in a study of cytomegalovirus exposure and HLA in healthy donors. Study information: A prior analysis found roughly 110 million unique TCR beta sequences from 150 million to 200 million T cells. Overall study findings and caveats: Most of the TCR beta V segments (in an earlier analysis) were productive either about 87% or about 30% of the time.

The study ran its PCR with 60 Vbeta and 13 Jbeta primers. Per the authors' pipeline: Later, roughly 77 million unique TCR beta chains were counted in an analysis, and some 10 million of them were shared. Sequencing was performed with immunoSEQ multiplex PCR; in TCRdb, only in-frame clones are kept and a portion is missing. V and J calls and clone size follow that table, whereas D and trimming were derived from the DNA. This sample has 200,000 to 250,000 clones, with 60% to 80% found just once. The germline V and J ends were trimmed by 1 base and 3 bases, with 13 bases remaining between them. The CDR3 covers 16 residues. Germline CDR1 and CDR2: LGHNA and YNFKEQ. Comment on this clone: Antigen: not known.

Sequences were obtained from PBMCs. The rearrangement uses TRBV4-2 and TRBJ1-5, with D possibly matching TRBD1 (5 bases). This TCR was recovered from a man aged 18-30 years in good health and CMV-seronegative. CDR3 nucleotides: TGTGCCAGCAGCCAAGTTCAGGGAGGCAACAATCAGCCCCAGCATTTT. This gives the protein CASSQVQGGNNQPQHF.